Listed below are T cell receptor beta chains from one sample, sequenced in a study of cytomegalovirus exposure and HLA in healthy donors. TCRdb keeps only in-frame clones here, not all; method: immunoSEQ multiplex PCR. The sample holds 150,000 to 200,000 clones, more than 60% seen once. Sequenced sample: PBMCs. These receptors all stem from a man between 18 and 29 years old in good health and CMV-seropositive. Each CDR3 is given with its conserved first and last residue. D genes are given only for firm matches. Clone size is not always given. Where it is, it says once, few, many or a class for expanded clones.

D	V	J	size	CDR3	DNA
NA	TRBV5-5	TRBJ1-2	NA	CASGSGQFLRGYTF	TGTGCCAGCGGCTCTGGACAGTTCCTGCGTGGCTACACCTTC
NA	TRBV5-1	TRBJ2-7	NA	CASSLEAPSRNYEQYF	TGCGCCAGCAGCTTGGAAGCCCCTAGCAGAAACTACGAGCAGTACTTC
NA	TRBV30	TRBJ2-1	few	CAWSQGNEQFF	TGTGCCTGGAGTCAGGGCAATGAGCAGTTCTTC
NA	TRBV5-1	TRBJ2-3	NA	CASSPGVTDTQYF	TGCGCCAGCAGCCCGGGGGTCACAGATACGCAGTATTTT
TRBD2	TRBV9	TRBJ2-1	NA	CASSVAAGGHQNEQFF	TGTGCCAGCAGCGTAGCGGCGGGAGGGCATCAGAATGAGCAGTTCTTC
NA	TRBV28	TRBJ2-3	NA	CASSYRDYTQYF	TGTGCCAGCAGTTACAGGGATTATACGCAGTATTTT
NA	TRBV20-1	TRBJ1-1	NA	CSASGGTEAFF	TGCAGTGCTAGCGGCGGGACTGAAGCTTTCTTT
TRBD2	TRBV4-1	TRBJ2-1	few	CASSQDARSGSINEQFF	TGCGCCAGCAGCCAAGATGCCCGGAGCGGGAGTATCAATGAGCAGTTCTTC
NA	TRBV5-6	TRBJ2-3	NA	CASSSLRDTQYF	TGTGCCAGCAGCTCCTTACGGGATACGCAGTATTTT
TRBD1	TRBV6-5	TRBJ1-1	few	CASSRTTGVRTEAFF	TGTGCCAGCAGCCGAACGACAGGGGTTCGAACTGAAGCTTTCTTT
NA	TRBV9	TRBJ2-3	NA	CASSGRTGRSTDTQYF	TGTGCCAGCAGCGGAAGAACAGGCCGTAGCACAGATACGCAGTATTTT
NA	TRBV27	TRBJ2-7	NA	CASSLRGGCEQYF	TGTGCCAGCAGTTTACGGGGTGGGTGCGAGCAGTACTTC
NA	TRBV9	TRBJ2-3	NA	CASSRGGTNTDTQYF	TGTGCCAGCTCCCGAGGAGGCACGAACACAGATACGCAGTATTTT
NA	TRBV11-2	TRBJ1-1	NA	CASSGYGNTEAFF	TGTGCCAGCTCGGGGTACGGGAACACTGAAGCTTTCTTT
TRBD1	TRBV18	TRBJ1-5	NA	CASSPGTGGNQPQHF	TGTGCCAGCTCACCAGGGACAGGGGGCAATCAGCCCCAGCATTTT
NA	TRBV6-5	TRBJ1-1	NA	CASRRGRLLEAFF	TGTGCCAGCAGGCGGGGACGGTTACTTGAAGCTTTCTTT
NA	TRBV29-1	TRBJ2-3	once	CSVRIADTQYF	TGCAGCGTCAGGATCGCAGATACGCAGTATTTT
TRBD1	TRBV7-2	TRBJ2-1	NA	CASSSTGYNEQFF	TGTGCCAGCAGCTCGACAGGGTACAATGAGCAGTTCTTC
TRBD1	TRBV27	TRBJ2-7	NA	CASSFSGGRYEQYF	TGTGCCAGCAGTTTCTCAGGGGGCAGGTACGAGCAGTACTTC
NA	TRBV2	TRBJ1-1	once	CASSRVKNTEAFF	TGTGCCAGCAGCCGGGTGAAGAACACTGAAGCTTTCTTT
TRBD1	TRBV6-1	TRBJ2-3	NA	CAIGTGRLDTQYF	TGTGCCATAGGGACAGGTCGTTTAGATACGCAGTATTTT
NA	TRBV19	TRBJ1-1	NA	CASSLDFSRTEAFF	TGTGCCAGTAGCCTGGACTTTAGCAGGACTGAAGCTTTCTTT
NA	TRBV18	TRBJ2-2	NA	CASSPDGALNTGELFF	TGTGCCAGCTCACCGGATGGGGCTTTGAACACCGGGGAGCTGTTTTTT
TRBD1	TRBV28	TRBJ1-1	NA	CASSKGQGITEAFF	TGTGCCAGCAGTAAGGGACAGGGAATCACTGAAGCTTTCTTT
NA	TRBV7-8	TRBJ2-2	few	CASSLVPGTGELFF	TGTGCCAGCAGCTTGGTTCCCGGCACCGGGGAGCTGTTTTTT
TRBD2	TRBV18	TRBJ2-7	NA	CASRTSAPYEQYF	TGTGCCAGCCGGACTAGCGCACCCTACGAGCAGTACTTC
NA	TRBV23-1	TRBJ2-2	NA	CASSRPAGANTGELFF	TGCGCCAGCAGTCGACCCGCCGGGGCGAACACCGGGGAGCTGTTTTTT
TRBD1	TRBV18	TRBJ2-2	NA	CASSPPGGRTGELFF	TGTGCCAGCTCACCACCAGGGGGCAGAACCGGGGAGCTGTTTTTT
TRBD1	TRBV9	TRBJ2-7	NA	CASSGGTGNEQYF	TGTGCCAGCAGCGGGGGGACAGGTAACGAGCAGTACTTC
NA	TRBV11-2	TRBJ1-2	NA	CASSFSTKYGYTF	TGTGCCAGCAGCTTTAGCACAAAATATGGCTACACCTTC
TRBD1	TRBV27	TRBJ1-1	NA	CASGGQTYTEAFF	TGTGCCAGCGGGGGACAGACCTACACTGAAGCTTTCTTT
TRBD2	TRBV5-1	TRBJ2-1	NA	CASSRLAGADNEQFF	TGCGCCAGCAGCAGACTAGCGGGCGCAGACAATGAGCAGTTCTTC
NA	TRBV7-9	TRBJ2-5	NA	CASSLMGRETQYF	TGTGCCAGCAGCTTAATGGGGCGGGAGACCCAGTACTTC
TRBD2	TRBV9	TRBJ2-1	NA	CASSDSGRPYNEQFF	TGTGCCAGCAGCGATAGCGGGAGGCCATACAATGAGCAGTTCTTC
NA	TRBV28	TRBJ1-2	NA	CASSLGQGRLSNYGYTF	TGTGCCAGCAGTCTGGGGCAGGGGCGCCTATCTAACTATGGCTACACCTTC
NA	TRBV23-1	TRBJ2-3	NA	CASSQSMRAGDTQYF	TGCGCCAGCAGTCAATCGATGAGGGCAGGTGATACGCAGTATTTT
TRBD2	TRBV28	TRBJ2-1	NA	CASSSIAGLVNEQFF	TGTGCCAGCAGTTCTATAGCGGGCCTCGTTAATGAGCAGTTCTTC
TRBD1	TRBV9	TRBJ2-7	NA	CAGSVSTGAMVEQYF	TGTGCCGGCAGCGTATCGACAGGGGCAATGGTCGAGCAGTACTTC
NA	TRBV6-4	TRBJ1-5	NA	CASSVEDGQPQHF	TGTGCCAGCAGTGTTGAGGATGGTCAGCCCCAGCATTTT
NA	TRBV6-1	TRBJ1-5	NA	CASSGNRGPQHF	TGTGCCAGCAGTGGGAACCGGGGGCCCCAGCATTTT
NA	TRBV28	TRBJ2-7	few	CASSLSSYEQYF	TGTGCCAGCAGTTTATCTTCCTACGAGCAGTACTTC
TRBD1	TRBV28	TRBJ1-2	few	CASGNARTGLGGYTF	TGTGCCAGCGGGAACGCGAGGACAGGTCTAGGTGGCTACACCTTC
TRBD1	TRBV5-8	TRBJ1-2	NA	CASSLDASGGSNTF	TGTGCCAGCAGCTTGGACGCGTCAGGGGGATCGAACACCTTC
NA	TRBV5-1	TRBJ2-1	NA	CASSFGMKQFF	TGCGCCAGCAGCTTCGGGATGAAGCAGTTCTTC
TRBD2	TRBV7-9	TRBJ2-1	few	CASSAGLAGYNEQFF	TGTGCCAGCAGCGCAGGACTAGCGGGTTACAATGAGCAGTTCTTC
TRBD1	TRBV27	TRBJ1-2	few	CASSFRDRDSYTF	TGTGCCAGCAGTTTTCGGGACAGGGATAGCTACACCTTC